The 25 T cell receptor beta chains below come from one sample, sequenced in a study of blood T cell repertoires in COVID-19. Sequenced by immunoSEQ multiplex PCR; TCRdb stores in-frame clones only, minus some. The sample consists of some 340,000 clones, around 87% of them appearing once. The source material was PBMCs or T cells enriched from blood (not recorded which). These receptors were obtained from a woman aged 25 to 39 who had recovered from COVID-19.

The chain links TRBV7-6 to TRBJ2-1; TRBD1 matches 7 bases. Germline loops: CDR1 SGHVS, CDR2 FNYEAQ. The CDR3 runs to 17 residues. The ends lost 2 bases at V and 4 bases at J; junction bases unmatched: 11. The CDR3 reads CASSLMTGPLLYNEQFF. The DNA of the CDR3 is TGTGCCAGCAGCTTAATGACAGGGCCGCTCCTTTACAATGAGCAGTTCTTC.

J is TRBJ1-1 and V is TRBV4-3, with unresolved D. V shed 0 bases and J shed 11 bases, with 13 bases lying between them. There are 13 residues in the CDR3. Germline V gene lookup returns CDR1 LGHNA and CDR2 YSLEER. The CDR3 protein is CASSQDVSGLAFF. The CDR3 region has the DNA TGCGCCAGCAGCCAAGATGTTAGCGGCCTTGCTTTCTTT.

The chain has TRBV19 and TRBJ1-2; 8 bases are shared with TRBD1. J gave up 3 bases and V 8 bases, and 11 bases lay outside the gene matches. Germline CDR1 LNHDA, CDR2 SQIVND (reference sequence). CDR3 length equals 15 residues. Here the CDR3 reads CASGSRTGWDYGYTF. CDR3 in DNA: TGTGCCAGTGGCTCTAGGACAGGGTGGGACTATGGCTACACCTTC.

This clone was detected only once. The chain employs TRBV6-5 and TRBJ2-7, with a possible D match to TRBD1 (6 bases). The CDR3 spans 15 residues. Trimming took off 0 bases at V and 5 bases at J, with 14 bases between the two ends. Germline CDR1 is MNHEY and CDR2 is SVGAGI. The CDR3 reads CASSYSHPDRHEQYF. The CDR3 DNA is TGTGCCAGCAGTTACTCGCACCCAGACAGGCACGAGCAGTACTTC.

The V and J genes are TRBV5-5 and TRBJ1-4; a possible D gene is TRBD1 (5 bases). Trimming removed 1 base from V and 8 bases from J, with 18 bases in between. Germline CDR1 SGHKS, CDR2 YYEKEE (reference sequence). This CDR3 is built from 16 residues. The CDR3 loop reads CASSLKGGERGEKLFF. The DNA of the CDR3 is TGTGCCAGCAGCTTGAAGGGAGGGGAAAGGGGCGAAAAACTGTTTTTT.

This clone was seen once. CDR3 DNA sequence: TGTGCCAGCAGTCCACTAGCGGACTACAATGAGCAGTTCTTC. Its protein product is CASSPLADYNEQFF. The chain has TRBV27 and TRBJ2-1; 8 bases line up with TRBD2. The CDR3 has 14 residues. V lost 5 bases to trimming and J lost 3 bases; unmatched junction nucleotides: 3. Germline V CDR1 and CDR2: MNHEY, SMNVEV (reference sequence).

The V call is TRBV29-1, the J call TRBJ1-2; 8 positions match TRBD1. With 2 bases clipped from V and 4 bases from J, the junction kept 6 bases outside the gene matches. Germline V gene sequence: CDR1 SQVTM, CDR2 ANQGSEA. This CDR3 is 14 amino acids long. This CDR3 reads CSVELTGALYGYTF. CDR3 DNA sequence: TGCAGCGTTGAACTGACAGGGGCCCTCTATGGCTACACCTTC.

This chain links TRBV27 with TRBJ2-4; the D gene is possibly TRBD1 (5 bases). The V end lost 3 bases, the J end lost 7 bases, and 16 bases lay between the germline ends. The length of the CDR3 is 15 residues. Germline V CDR1 and CDR2: MNHEY, SMNVEV (reference sequence). Here the CDR3 DNA reads TGTGCCAGCAGTTTTGGGGCTGGGTTTCTTAACATTCAGTACTTC. It specifies CASSFGAGFLNIQYF.

V usage is TRBV5-1 and J usage is TRBJ2-1; TRBD2 agrees at 14 bases. With 5 bases clipped from V and 7 bases from J, the junction kept 11 bases outside the gene matches. The CDR3 contains 17 residues. The germline CDR1 and CDR2 sequences are SGHRS and YFSETQ. In DNA, the CDR3 is TGCGCCAGCAGTTCTAGAACGACTAGCGGGGGGGTGAATGAGCAGTTCTTC. It specifies CASSSRTTSGGVNEQFF.

The chain employs TRBV5-1 and TRBJ1-4, with a weak D call TRBD1 (6 bases). Germline V gene data show CDR1 as SGHRS and CDR2 as YFSETQ. V was trimmed by 0 bases and J by 8 bases, leaving 11 bases between them. This CDR3 has 14 amino acids. The CDR3 DNA follows: TGCGCCAGCAGCTTGGCAGGGGCAGAGGAAAAACTGTTTTTT. Its protein is CASSLAGAEEKLFF.

This chain joins TRBV19 and TRBJ1-1, with TRBD1 identical over 9 bases. Germline CDR1 LNHDA, CDR2 SQIVND (reference sequence). The ends lost 5 bases at V and 4 bases at J; junction bases unmatched: 2. This CDR3 is 13 amino acids long. DNA for the CDR3: TGTGCCAGTAGTTTGACAGGGGGCACTGAAGCTTTCTTT. Translating gives CASSLTGGTEAFF.

The V and J genes are TRBV5-1 and TRBJ1-2; 10 positions match TRBD1. V trimming: 4 bases; J trimming: 4 bases; junction bases outside the gene matches: 10. This CDR3 contains 16 residues. The germline CDR1 and CDR2 sequences are SGHRS and YFSETQ. The CDR3: CASSTQTGGAGYGYTF. Written as DNA, the CDR3 is TGCGCCAGCAGCACCCAGACAGGGGGCGCTGGCTATGGCTACACCTTC.

The chain joins TRBV3-1 (or the pseudogene TRBV3-2) to TRBJ1-4; D remains unclear. The V gene's germline CDR1 is LGHDT and CDR2 YNNKEL (reference sequence). The V end was cut by 0 bases, the J end by 8 bases, with 16 bases between. The CDR3 spans 16 residues. CDR3 amino acids: CASSQDLPTSGEKLFF. CDR3 DNA sequence: TGTGCCAGCAGCCAAGATCTTCCAACCTCAGGAGAAAAACTGTTTTTT.

The rearrangement joins TRBV11-3 to TRBJ1-5; maybe TRBD1 (5 bases). The length of the CDR3 is 19 residues. V was cut by 8 bases and J by 4 bases, with 30 bases left in between. The germline CDR1 and CDR2 sequences are SGHNT and YENEEA. CDR3 sequence reads: CASQPPSRSGAHRNQPQHF. The CDR3 bases are TGTGCCAGCCAACCGCCCAGTAGGTCTGGGGCCCACCGAAATCAGCCCCAGCATTTT.

V is TRBV5-1 and J is TRBJ1-2; no clear D. CDR3 length equals 14 residues. Trimming left V 0 bases short and J 4 bases short, with 10 bases between. Germline V CDR1 and CDR2: SGHRS, YFSETQ. CDR3 DNA: TGCGCCAGCAGCTTGGAGGCCGACATCTATGGCTACACCTTC. Protein: CASSLEADIYGYTF. The complete variable domain, with remaining parts taken from reference TRBV5-1 and TRBJ1-2, reads KAGVTQTPRYLIKTRGQQVTLSCSPISGHRSVSWYQQTPGQGLQFLFEYFSETQRNKGNFPGRFSGRQFSNSRSEMNVSTLELGDSALYLCASSLEADIYGYTFGSGTRLTVV.

The chain joins TRBV2 to TRBJ1-4; 8 nucleotides match TRBD1. This CDR3 has 14 amino acids. The germline CDR1 and CDR2 sequences are SNHLY and FYNNEI. With 5 bases clipped from V and 6 bases from J, the junction kept 5 bases outside the gene matches. Here the CDR3 DNA reads TGTGCCAGCAGTTTACAGGGGGGGGATGAAAAACTGTTTTTT. Its translation is CASSLQGGDEKLFF.

V and J are TRBV25-1 and TRBJ1-1; TRBD1 is a possible D gene (5 bases). CDR3 length: 18 residues. Trimming stripped 6 bases from V and 3 bases from J, with 26 bases between. CDR1 and CDR2 (germline): MGHDK, SYGVNS. The CDR3 nucleotides read TGTGCCAGCAGGGGGATCCATCCGGCGGGGCAAGGGGACACTGAAGCTTTCTTT. Translation: CASRGIHPAGQGDTEAFF.

The gene calls are TRBV4-3 and TRBJ1-3, with D perhaps TRBD1 (6 bases). CDR3 length equals 19 residues. Between the trimmed V and J ends, which lost 3 bases and 3 bases, there was a span of 24 bases. Germline V lookup: CDR1 LGHNA, CDR2 YSLEER. This CDR3 is CASSQRYWLDWGLGNTIYF. DNA of the CDR3: TGCGCCAGCAGCCAGAGGTACTGGTTGGACTGGGGGCTTGGAAACACCATATATTTT.

The J gene is TRBJ1-2, the V gene TRBV20-1; D remains unclear. Germline CDR1 DFQATT, CDR2 SNEGSKA (reference sequence). The CDR3 is 11 residues long. V lost 3 bases and J 4 bases, leaving 6 bases between the germline ends. CDR3: CSARTRYGYTF. The DNA of the CDR3 is TGCAGTGCTAGGACACGCTATGGCTACACCTTC.

This chain connects TRBV28 to TRBJ1-5; 8 bases match TRBD1. The CDR3 spans 14 residues. The germline V gene has CDR1 MDHEN and CDR2 SYDVKM. Losses at the gene ends were 7 bases for V and 11 bases for J; bases not matched to a gene: 13. In DNA form, the CDR3 reads TGTGCCAGCACCCGAGCCGGGACAGGAGGCGCCCAGCATTTT. It codes for CASTRAGTGGAQHF.

The chain is built from TRBV18 and TRBJ1-1; D gene ambiguous. Germline CDR1 and CDR2: KGHSH and LQKENI. CDR3 length: 14 amino acids. The V end lost 5 bases, the J end lost 1 base, and 11 bases lay between the germline ends. The CDR3 spells CASSVPGTNTEAFF. The CDR3 DNA reads as TGTGCCAGCTCAGTTCCGGGAACGAACACTGAAGCTTTCTTT. Variable domain in full (rest from reference TRBV18 and TRBJ1-1): NAGVMQNPRHLVRRRGQEARLRCSPMKGHSHVYWYRQLPEEGLKFMVYLQKENIIDESGMPKERFSAEFPKEGPSILRIQQVVRGDSAAYFCASSVPGTNTEAFFGQGTRLTVV.

The chain has TRBV3-1 (or the pseudogene TRBV3-2) and TRBJ1-1, with a possible D match to TRBD1 (6 bases). There are 16 residues in the CDR3. V was trimmed by 4 bases and J by 0 bases, leaving 15 bases between them. Germline loops: CDR1 LGHDT, CDR2 YNNKEL (reference sequence). In nucleotides, the CDR3 is TGTGCCAGCAGCCCGGGGAGCACAGGGATGAACACTGAAGCTTTCTTT. It codes for CASSPGSTGMNTEAFF.

The chain recombines TRBV3-1 (or the pseudogene TRBV3-2) with TRBJ2-7, with 10 nucleotides matching TRBD1. With 4 bases clipped from V and 6 bases from J, the junction kept 6 bases outside the gene matches. CDR3 length equals 14 residues. From germline, CDR1 is LGHDT and CDR2 YNNKEL (reference sequence). CDR3 protein: CASSLGQGEVEQYF. CDR3 DNA sequence: TGTGCCAGCAGCCTTGGACAGGGGGAGGTCGAGCAGTACTTC.

This clone was found once. The chain recombines TRBV15 with TRBJ2-2, with D tentatively TRBD1 (5 bases). The CDR3 consists of 14 residues. CDR1 is LNHNV, CDR2 YYDKDF, per germline (reference sequence). Trimming removed 7 bases from V and 1 base from J, with 10 bases in between. CDR3 in amino acids: CATTLGQNTGELFF. The CDR3 bases are TGTGCCACCACCCTCGGACAGAACACCGGGGAGCTGTTTTTT.

This chain links TRBV7-7 with TRBJ1-5; D unclear. Germline V gene sequence: CDR1 SSHAT, CDR2 FNYEAQ (reference sequence). V shed 1 base and J shed 7 bases, with 8 bases lying between them. The CDR3 is 13 residues long. CDR3 nucleotide sequence: TGTGCCAGCAGCTTAGACAGAGAACAGCCCCAGCATTTT. It yields the protein CASSLDREQPQHF. Supplemented by reference TRBV7-7 and TRBJ1-5, the full variable domain reads GAGVSQSPRYKVTKRGQDVTLRCDPISSHATLYWYQQALGQGPEFLTYFNYEAQPDKSGLPSDRFSAERPEGSISTLTIQRTEQRDSAMYRCASSLDREQPQHFGDGTRLSIL.